The T cell receptor (beta chain) described here comes from a study of shared clonotypes between healthy human individuals. Study-level results: The study sampled only blood, and tissue repertoires likely differ.

In regard to this clone: Its antigen is undetermined.

Some clones are missing from TCRdb's copy, which holds only in-frame ones; the method was immunoSEQ multiplex PCR. The sample includes 450,000 to 600,000 clones, 70% to 85% of them seen just once. What was sequenced was PBMCs. The source is a woman in her forties in good health. Some clones in this sample may be carry-over from other donors' samples.

The CDR3 sequence: CASSADSGQPQHF. The CDR3 bases are TGTGCCAGCAGTGCGGATTCTGGTCAGCCCCAGCATTTT. The rearrangement joins TRBV28 to TRBJ1-5; D ambiguous. The V end lost 5 bases, the J end lost 6 bases, and 11 bases lay between the germline ends. Germline CDR1 is MDHEN and CDR2 is SYDVKM. The CDR3 spans 13 residues.